This TCR beta chain was obtained from a study of metastatic and nonmetastatic thyroid tumors. Across the study: Malignant and benign thyroid patients had repertoires compared in peripheral blood and tumor or nodule tissue.

Nobody among the patients had been given any treatment before thyroid surgery. This clone was seen a handful of times. What it binds is unknown. Broader study findings: Significantly greater TCR beta diversity was reportedly found in malignant thyroid tumors than in benign nodules (in blood and tumor).

Per the original data handling: The study took CDR3 differences across clinicopathological groups and made a distant-metastasis classifier for papillary thyroid cancer from them. TCRdb re-clonotyped the PCR reads via MiXCR. The V and J calls come from TCRdb's annotation, not from the publication. The sample records 21,000 or so clones, 15% to 20% being singletons. The origin of this receptor is a male donor with papillary thyroid cancer or a benign thyroid nodule (not recorded which). Some clones in this sample may be carry-over from other donors' samples. Sequences were obtained from blood.

Here the CDR3 DNA reads TGTGCCAGCAGTCCCGTAACTTCACCCCTCCACTTT. It is translated as CASSPVTSPLHF. The chain combines TRBV6-1 with TRBJ1-6; D remains ambiguous. The CDR3 contains 12 residues. The germline gives CDR1 MNHNS, CDR2 SASEGT. V lost 5 bases and J lost 9, with 8 bases in between.